This TCR beta chain was observed in a study of cytotoxic CD8 clonotypes in ibrutinib-treated CLL. Germline-derived CDR1 and CDR2 are GTSNPN and SVGIG (reference sequence). The V and J ends lost 1 base and 3 bases, in that order; junction bases with no gene match: 1. This CDR3 has 13 amino acids. TCRdb's table, derived via immunoSEQ multiplex PCR, lists solely in-frame clones and lacks some. Among 50,000 or so clones, around four fifths were seen once, and the ten largest hold approximately 20%. The chain has TRBV30 and TRBJ2-3; TRBD1 matches 7 bases. The TCR sequence derives from a human donor with chronic lymphocytic leukemia. The material sequenced was PBMCs, taken after 24 months of ibrutinib treatment. CDR3 sequence: CAWSGGQTDTQYF. The CDR3 DNA reads as TGTGCCTGGAGTGGGGGACAGACAGATACGCAGTATTTT.